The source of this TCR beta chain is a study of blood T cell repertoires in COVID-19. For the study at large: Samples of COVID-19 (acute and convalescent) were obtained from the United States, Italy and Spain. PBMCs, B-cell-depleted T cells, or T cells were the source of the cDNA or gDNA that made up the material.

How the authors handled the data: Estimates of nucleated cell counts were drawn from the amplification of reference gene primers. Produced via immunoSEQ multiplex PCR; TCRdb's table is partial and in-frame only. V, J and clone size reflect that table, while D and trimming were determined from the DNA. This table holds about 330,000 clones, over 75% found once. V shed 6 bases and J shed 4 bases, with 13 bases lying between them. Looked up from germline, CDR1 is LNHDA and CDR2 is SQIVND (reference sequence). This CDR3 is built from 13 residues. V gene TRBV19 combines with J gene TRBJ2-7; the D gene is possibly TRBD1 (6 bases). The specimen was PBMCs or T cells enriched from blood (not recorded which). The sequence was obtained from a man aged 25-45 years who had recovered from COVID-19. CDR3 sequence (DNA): TGTGCCAGTAGGAGGGACACGGGATACGAGCAGTACTTC. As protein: CASRRDTGYEQYF.